This T cell receptor (beta chain) was recorded in a study of cytomegalovirus exposure and HLA in healthy donors. This CDR3 spans 16 amino acids. V shed 4 bases and J 2 bases; nucleotides not matched to a gene: 7. CDR1 MGHRA and CDR2 YSYEKL come from the germline V gene. A word on this clone: Its antigen is unknown.

General study findings and limits: According to a subsequent analysis, TCR clusters from the first cohort were inclined to appear together in the 130 or so validation repertoires.

Data came from immunoSEQ multiplex PCR; TCRdb stores just in-frame clones and leaves some out. The profile shows approximately 200,000 clones, about 90% of them singletons. This chain links TRBV4-1 with TRBJ2-7; 11 nucleotides align to TRBD2. The sample was PBMCs. This TCR was recovered from a woman between 18 and 29 years old in good health and CMV-seronegative. The CDR3 spells CASSRTGTSGPYEQYF. CDR3 bases: TGCGCCAGCAGCCGCACCGGGACTAGCGGCCCCTACGAGCAGTACTTC.